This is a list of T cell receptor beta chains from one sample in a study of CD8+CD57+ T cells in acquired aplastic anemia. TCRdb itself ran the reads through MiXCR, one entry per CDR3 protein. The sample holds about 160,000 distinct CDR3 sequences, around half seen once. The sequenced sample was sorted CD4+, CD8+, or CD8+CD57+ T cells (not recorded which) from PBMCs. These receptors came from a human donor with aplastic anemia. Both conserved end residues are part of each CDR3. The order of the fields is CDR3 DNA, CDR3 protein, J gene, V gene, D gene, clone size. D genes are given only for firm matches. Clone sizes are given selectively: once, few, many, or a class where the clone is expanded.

TGTGCCAGCAGCCCTACAAAACCTGAGCAGTTCTTC | CASSPTKPEQFF | TRBJ2-1 | TRBV7-9 | . | .
TGTGCCAGCAGCTTTGGACAGGACAATTCACCCCTCCACTTT | CASSFGQDNSPLHF | TRBJ1-6 | TRBV7-9 | TRBD1 | .
TGTGCCAGCAGCTCCTCTAGGGGTTACGAGCAGTACTTC | CASSSSRGYEQYF | TRBJ2-7 | TRBV7-3 | . | few
TGTGCCAGCAGCGAACGACTAGTTGGATTCTTC | CASSERLVGFF | TRBJ2-1 | TRBV7-2 | . | many
TGTGCCAGCACTGCATCTCCGGGACTAGCGGGAGGATACACCGGGGAGCTGTTTTTT | CASTASPGLAGGYTGELFF | TRBJ2-2 | TRBV6-1 | TRBD2 | many
TGTGCCAGTAGTTCTCAGCGGACCTCCTACGAGCAGTACTTC | CASSSQRTSYEQYF | TRBJ2-7 | TRBV19 | . | many
TGTGCCAGCAGAGAGACAGGGTTGCACACTGAAGCTTTCTTT | CASRETGLHTEAFF | TRBJ1-1 | TRBV25-1 | TRBD1 | .
TGTGCCAGCAGACCCGGGACTCACACCGGGGAGCTGTTTTTT | CASRPGTHTGELFF | TRBJ2-2 | TRBV7-6 | . | many
TGTGCCACCAGTGCCTCGGGAGGGCCCTCGGTGGAGCTGTTTTTT | CATSASGGPSVELFF | TRBJ2-2 | TRBV24-1 | TRBD2 | .
TGCGCCAGCAGCCAAGATGGGGGGTCACGCCTCCACTTT | CASSQDGGSRLHF | TRBJ1-6 | TRBV4-3 | . | .
TGTGCCAGCAGCCCAACCGGGACAGGGGCTTTCGAGCAGTACTTC | CASSPTGTGAFEQYF | TRBJ2-7 | TRBV7-3 | TRBD1 | many
TGTGCCAGCACAGTCATGAACACTGAAGCTTTCTTT | CASTVMNTEAFF | TRBJ1-1 | TRBV2 | . | .
TGTGCCAGCAGCCGACTAGACAGCTACGAGCAGTACTTC | CASSRLDSYEQYF | TRBJ2-7 | TRBV7-6 | . | .
TGTGCCACCAGTGATTTGGAACTAGCGGGAGATGATACGCAGTATTTT | CATSDLELAGDDTQYF | TRBJ2-3 | TRBV24-1 | TRBD2 | .
TGTGCCACAGAAGCGAGCTCCTACGAGCAGTACTTC | CATEASSYEQYF | TRBJ2-7 | TRBV24-1 | . | many
TGTGCCATCCGAAACTGGACAGGGGTGCGTGAGCAGTACTTC | CAIRNWTGVREQYF | TRBJ2-7 | TRBV6-1 | TRBD1 | .
TGTGCCAGCAGCTGGGGGGCCAGGGGCGGGAGCACAGATACGCAGTATTTT | CASSWGARGGSTDTQYF | TRBJ2-3 | TRBV11-2 | . | many
TGTGCCACCAGTGACTCGACAGGGCCACAAGAGACCCAGTACTTC | CATSDSTGPQETQYF | TRBJ2-5 | TRBV24-1 | TRBD1 | many
TGCAGCGTCCTTGACAGGGCCACTGAAGCTTTCTTT | CSVLDRATEAFF | TRBJ1-1 | TRBV29-1 | TRBD1 | many
TGCGCCAGCGACATAATCAGGGGGGGGCCCTACGAGCAGTACTTC | CASDIIRGGPYEQYF | TRBJ2-7 | TRBV10-1 | . | many
TGTGCCAGCGCTCCAAGGCTGATCACAGATACGCAGTATTTT | CASAPRLITDTQYF | TRBJ2-3 | TRBV12-3/TRBV12-4 | . | many
TGTGCCAGCAGCGGAGAGATGGTCACTGAAGCTTTCTTT | CASSGEMVTEAFF | TRBJ1-1 | TRBV2 | . | .
TGTGCCAGCAGCTCCGGACCGCAGGTAGGATCACCCCTCCACTTT | CASSSGPQVGSPLHF | TRBJ1-6 | TRBV5-6 | . | few